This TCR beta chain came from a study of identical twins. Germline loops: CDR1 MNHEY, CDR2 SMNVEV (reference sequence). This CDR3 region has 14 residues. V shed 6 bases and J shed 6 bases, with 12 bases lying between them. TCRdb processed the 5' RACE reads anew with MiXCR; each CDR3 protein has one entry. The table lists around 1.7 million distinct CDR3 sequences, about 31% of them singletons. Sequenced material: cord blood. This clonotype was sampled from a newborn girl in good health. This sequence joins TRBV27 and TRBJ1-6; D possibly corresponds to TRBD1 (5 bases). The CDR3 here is CASSPGGFNSPLHF. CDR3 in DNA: TGTGCCAGCAGCCCCGGGGGTTTTAATTCACCCCTCCACTTT.